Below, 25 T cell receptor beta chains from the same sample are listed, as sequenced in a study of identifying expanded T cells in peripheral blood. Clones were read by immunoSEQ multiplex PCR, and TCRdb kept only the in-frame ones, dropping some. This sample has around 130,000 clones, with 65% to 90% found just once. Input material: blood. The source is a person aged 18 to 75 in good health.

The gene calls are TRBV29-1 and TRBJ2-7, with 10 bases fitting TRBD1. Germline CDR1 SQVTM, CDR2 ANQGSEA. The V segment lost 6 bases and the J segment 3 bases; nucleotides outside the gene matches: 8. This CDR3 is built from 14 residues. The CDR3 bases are TGCAGCGTAGGATCGACAGGGGGCGTCTACGAGCAGTACTTC. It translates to CSVGSTGGVYEQYF.

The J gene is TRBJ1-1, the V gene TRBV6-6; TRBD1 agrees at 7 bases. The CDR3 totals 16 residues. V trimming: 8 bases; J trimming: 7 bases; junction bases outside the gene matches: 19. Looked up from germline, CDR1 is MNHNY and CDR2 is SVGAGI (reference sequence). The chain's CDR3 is CASLRREGTVTYEAFF. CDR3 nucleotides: TGTGCCAGCCTTAGGAGGGAGGGGACAGTCACCTATGAAGCTTTCTTT.

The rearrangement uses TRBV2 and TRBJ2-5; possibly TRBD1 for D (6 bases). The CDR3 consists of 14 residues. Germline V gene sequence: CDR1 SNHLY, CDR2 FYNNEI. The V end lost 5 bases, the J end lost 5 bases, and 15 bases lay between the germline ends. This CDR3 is CASSYQGIKETQYF. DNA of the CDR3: TGTGCCAGCAGTTATCAGGGGATAAAGGAGACCCAGTACTTC.

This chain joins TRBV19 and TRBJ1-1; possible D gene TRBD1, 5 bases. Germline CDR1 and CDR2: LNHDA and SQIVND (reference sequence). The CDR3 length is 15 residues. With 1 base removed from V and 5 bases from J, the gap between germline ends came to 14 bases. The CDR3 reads CASSIVSGGGTEAFF. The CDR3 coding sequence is TGTGCCAGTAGTATAGTCTCCGGGGGGGGTACTGAAGCTTTCTTT.

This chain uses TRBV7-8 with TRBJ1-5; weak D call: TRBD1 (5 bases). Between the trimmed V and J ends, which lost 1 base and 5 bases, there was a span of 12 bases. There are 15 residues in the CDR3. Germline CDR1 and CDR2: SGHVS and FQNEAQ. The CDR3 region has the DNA TGTGCCAGCAGCTTAGACGCAGGGTACGATCAGCCCCAGCATTTT. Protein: CASSLDAGYDQPQHF.

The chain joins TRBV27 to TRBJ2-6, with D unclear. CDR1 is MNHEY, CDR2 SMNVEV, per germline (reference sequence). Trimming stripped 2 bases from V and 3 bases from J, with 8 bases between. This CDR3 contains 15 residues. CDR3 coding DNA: TGTGCCAGCAGTTTAGAGGTGCATGGGGCCAACGTCCTGACTTTC. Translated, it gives CASSLEVHGANVLTF.

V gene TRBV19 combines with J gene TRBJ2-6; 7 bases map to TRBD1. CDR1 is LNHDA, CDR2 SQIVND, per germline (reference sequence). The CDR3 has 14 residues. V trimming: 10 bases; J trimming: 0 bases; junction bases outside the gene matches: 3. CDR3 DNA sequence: TGTGCCACCCGGGACAGCTCTGGGGCCAACGTCCTGACTTTC. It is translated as CATRDSSGANVLTF.

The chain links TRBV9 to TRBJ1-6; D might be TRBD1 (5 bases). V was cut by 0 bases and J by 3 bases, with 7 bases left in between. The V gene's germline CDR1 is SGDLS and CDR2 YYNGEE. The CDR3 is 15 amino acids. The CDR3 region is CASSVGTYYNSPLHF. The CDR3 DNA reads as TGTGCCAGCAGCGTAGGGACATACTATAATTCACCCCTCCACTTT.

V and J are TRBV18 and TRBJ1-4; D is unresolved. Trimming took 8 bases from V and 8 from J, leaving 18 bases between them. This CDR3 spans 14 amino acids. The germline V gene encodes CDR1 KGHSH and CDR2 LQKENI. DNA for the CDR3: TGTGCCAGCCGCCGCGGGTTTGGGGAGGAAAAACTGTTTTTT. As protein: CASRRGFGEEKLFF.

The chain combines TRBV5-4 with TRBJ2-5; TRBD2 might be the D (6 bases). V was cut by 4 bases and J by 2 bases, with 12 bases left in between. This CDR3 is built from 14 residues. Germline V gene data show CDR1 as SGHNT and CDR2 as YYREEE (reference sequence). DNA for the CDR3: TGTGCCAGCAGCGGCGGGACGCATCAAGAGACCCAGTACTTC. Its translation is CASSGGTHQETQYF.

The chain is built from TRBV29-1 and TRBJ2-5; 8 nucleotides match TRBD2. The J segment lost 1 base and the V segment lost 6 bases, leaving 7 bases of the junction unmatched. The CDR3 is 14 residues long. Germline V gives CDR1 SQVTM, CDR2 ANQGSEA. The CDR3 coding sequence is TGCAGCGTCGCTGCGGGAGGCACCCAAGAGACCCAGTACTTC. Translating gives CSVAAGGTQETQYF.

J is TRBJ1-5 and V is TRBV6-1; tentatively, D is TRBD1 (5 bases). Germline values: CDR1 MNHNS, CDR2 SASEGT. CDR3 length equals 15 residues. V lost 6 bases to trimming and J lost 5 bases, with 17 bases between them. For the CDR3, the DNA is TGTGCCAGCAGCAGGTTGGGAGGGGCGGATCAGCCCCAGCATTTT. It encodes CASSRLGGADQPQHF.

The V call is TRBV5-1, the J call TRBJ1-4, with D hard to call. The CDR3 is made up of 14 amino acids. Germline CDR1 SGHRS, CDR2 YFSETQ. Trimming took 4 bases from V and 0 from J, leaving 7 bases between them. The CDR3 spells CASSGGATNEKLFF. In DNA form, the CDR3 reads TGCGCCAGCAGCGGAGGAGCAACTAATGAAAAACTGTTTTTT.

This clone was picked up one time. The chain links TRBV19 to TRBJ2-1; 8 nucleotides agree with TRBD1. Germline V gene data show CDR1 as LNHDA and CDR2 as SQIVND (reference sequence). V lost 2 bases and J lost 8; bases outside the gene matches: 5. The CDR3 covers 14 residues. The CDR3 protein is CASSIRTGLDEQFF. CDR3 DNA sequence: TGTGCCAGTAGTATAAGGACAGGGTTGGATGAGCAGTTCTTC.

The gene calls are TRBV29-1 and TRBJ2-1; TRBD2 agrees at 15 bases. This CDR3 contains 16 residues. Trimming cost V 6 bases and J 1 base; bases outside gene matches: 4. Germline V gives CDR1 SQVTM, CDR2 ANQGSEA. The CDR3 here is CSVGTSGGLSYNEQFF. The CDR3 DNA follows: TGCAGCGTGGGGACTAGCGGGGGGCTTTCCTACAATGAGCAGTTCTTC.

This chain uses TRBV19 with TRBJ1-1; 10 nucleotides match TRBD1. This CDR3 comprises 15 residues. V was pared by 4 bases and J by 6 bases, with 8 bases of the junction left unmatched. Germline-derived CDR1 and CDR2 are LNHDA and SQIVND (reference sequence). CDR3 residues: CASSKETGGFAEAFF. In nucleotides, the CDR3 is TGTGCCAGTAGTAAGGAGACAGGGGGCTTCGCTGAAGCTTTCTTT.

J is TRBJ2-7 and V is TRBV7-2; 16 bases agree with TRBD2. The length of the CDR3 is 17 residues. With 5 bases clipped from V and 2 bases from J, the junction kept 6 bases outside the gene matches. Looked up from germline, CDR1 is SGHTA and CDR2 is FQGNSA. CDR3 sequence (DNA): TGTGCCAGCAGCAAAACCGGGACTAGCGGGGGGGCCTACGAGCAGTACTTC. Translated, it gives CASSKTGTSGGAYEQYF.

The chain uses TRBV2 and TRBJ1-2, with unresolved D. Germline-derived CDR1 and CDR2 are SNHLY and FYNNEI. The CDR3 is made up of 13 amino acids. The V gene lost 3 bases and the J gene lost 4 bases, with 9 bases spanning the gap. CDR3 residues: CASSDSYIYGYTF. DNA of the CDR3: TGTGCCAGCAGTGACAGTTACATCTATGGCTACACCTTC.

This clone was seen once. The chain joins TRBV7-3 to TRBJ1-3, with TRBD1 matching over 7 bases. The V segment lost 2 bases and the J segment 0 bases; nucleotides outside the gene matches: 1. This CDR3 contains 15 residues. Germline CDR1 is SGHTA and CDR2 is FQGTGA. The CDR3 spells CASSLSGGSGNTIYF. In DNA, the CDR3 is TGTGCCAGCAGCTTATCAGGGGGCTCTGGAAACACCATATATTTT. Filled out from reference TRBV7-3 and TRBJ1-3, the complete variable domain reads GAGVSQTPSNKVTEKGKYVELRCDPISGHTALYWYRQSLGQGPEFLIYFQGTGAADDSGLPNDRFFAVRPEGSVSTLKIQRTERGDSAVYLCASSLSGGSGNTIYFGEGSWLTVV.

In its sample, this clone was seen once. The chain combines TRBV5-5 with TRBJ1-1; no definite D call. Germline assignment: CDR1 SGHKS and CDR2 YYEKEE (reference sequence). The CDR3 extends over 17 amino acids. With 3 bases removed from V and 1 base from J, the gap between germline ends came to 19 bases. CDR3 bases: TGTGCCAGCAGCTCCCGAGGTGGAACCGCGACGAACACTGAAGCTTTCTTT. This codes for CASSSRGGTATNTEAFF. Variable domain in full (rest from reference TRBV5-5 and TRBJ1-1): DAGVTQSPTHLIKTRGQQVTLRCSPISGHKSVSWYQQVLGQGPQFIFQYYEKEERGRGNFPDRFSARQFPNYSSELNVNALLLGDSALYLCASSSRGGTATNTEAFFGQGTRLTVV.

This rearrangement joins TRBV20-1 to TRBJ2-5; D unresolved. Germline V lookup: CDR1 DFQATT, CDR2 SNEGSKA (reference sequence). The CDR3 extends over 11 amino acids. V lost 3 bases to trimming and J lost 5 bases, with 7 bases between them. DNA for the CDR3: TGCAGTGCTAGTGCGGAGGAGACCCAGTACTTC. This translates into CSASAEETQYF.

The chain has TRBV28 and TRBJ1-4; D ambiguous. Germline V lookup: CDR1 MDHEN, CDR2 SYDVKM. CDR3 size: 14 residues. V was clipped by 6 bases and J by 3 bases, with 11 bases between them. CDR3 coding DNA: TGTGCCAGCAGCCAAAGGTCTCCTAATGAAAAACTGTTTTTT. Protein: CASSQRSPNEKLFF.

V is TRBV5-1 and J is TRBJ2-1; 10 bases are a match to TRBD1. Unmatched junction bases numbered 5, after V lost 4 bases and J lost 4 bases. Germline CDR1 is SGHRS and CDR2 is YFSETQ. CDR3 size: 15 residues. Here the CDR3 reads CASSAGQGRYNEQFF. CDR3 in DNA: TGCGCCAGCAGCGCGGGACAGGGGAGGTACAATGAGCAGTTCTTC.

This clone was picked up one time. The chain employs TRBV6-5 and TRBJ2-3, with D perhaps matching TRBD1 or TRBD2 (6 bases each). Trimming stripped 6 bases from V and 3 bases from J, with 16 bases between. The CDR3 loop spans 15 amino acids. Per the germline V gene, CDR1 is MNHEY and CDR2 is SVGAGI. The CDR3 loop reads CASRSSGGGTDTQYF. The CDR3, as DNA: TGTGCCAGCAGATCGAGCGGAGGGGGGACAGATACGCAGTATTTT.

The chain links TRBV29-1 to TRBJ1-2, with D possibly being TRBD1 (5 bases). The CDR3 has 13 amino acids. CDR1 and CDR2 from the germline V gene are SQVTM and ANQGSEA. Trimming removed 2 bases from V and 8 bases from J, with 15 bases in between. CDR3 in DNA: TGCAGCGTTGAAACCCCCGGGACCGGGGGCTACACCTTC. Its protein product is CSVETPGTGGYTF.